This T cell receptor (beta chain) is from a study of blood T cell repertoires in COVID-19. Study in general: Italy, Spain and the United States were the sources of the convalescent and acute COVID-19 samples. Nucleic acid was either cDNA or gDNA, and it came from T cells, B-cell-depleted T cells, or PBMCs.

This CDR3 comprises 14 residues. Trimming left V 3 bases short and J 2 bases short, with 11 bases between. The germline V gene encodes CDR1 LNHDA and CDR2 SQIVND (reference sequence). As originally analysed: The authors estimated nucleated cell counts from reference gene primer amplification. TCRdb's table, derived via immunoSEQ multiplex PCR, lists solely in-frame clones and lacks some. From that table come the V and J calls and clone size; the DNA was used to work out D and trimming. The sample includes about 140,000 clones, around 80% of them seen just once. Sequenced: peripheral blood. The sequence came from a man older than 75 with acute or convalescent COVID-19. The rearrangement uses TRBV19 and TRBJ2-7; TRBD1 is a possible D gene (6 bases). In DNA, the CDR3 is TGTGCCAGTAGTATTTCGACAGGAACCTACGAGCAGTACTTC. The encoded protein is CASSISTGTYEQYF.